This T cell receptor beta chain is drawn from a study of T cell clones after liver transplantation. Study details: TCRbeta sequencing after a pre-transplant mixed lymphocyte reaction identified graft-donor-reactive clones, later tracked in post-transplant blood.

Measured with immunoSEQ multiplex PCR; TCRdb has only the in-frame clones, and not every one. This table has under 150,000 clones, 90% appearing once. In this sample, this clone turned up once. This CDR3 has 16 amino acids. The germline V gene has CDR1 SGHRS and CDR2 YFSETQ. V dropped 2 bases and J dropped 2; count of bases not matched to a gene: 5. Sorting of unstimulated PBMCs yielded separate CD3+CD4+ and CD3+CD8+ fractions. The gene calls are TRBV5-1 and TRBJ1-4, with 8 bases identical to TRBD1. This TCR was sampled from a human patient who received a liver transplant. The graft donor may account for some of the T cells. This material consisted of CD4+ T cells from blood, taken 12 months after liver transplant. The CDR3 spells CASSLGQGLTNEKLFF. In DNA, the CDR3 is TGCGCCAGCAGCTTAGGACAGGGCTTGACTAATGAAAAACTGTTTTTT.